The clone carrying this T cell receptor (beta chain) was counted at least ten times. What it binds is unknown. The data were taken from a study of T cell repertoires in cytomegalovirus infection. Each CDR3 protein gets one entry after TCRdb re-called the reads with MiXCR. The table records hundreds of thousands of distinct CDR3 sequences, around 31% of them present only once. Whole-study results and caveats: Cumulative frequency (of public TCR beta family members) identified carriers of CMV plus the relevant HLA.

This sample comprised cultured PBMCs, obtained from culture after CMV antigen stimulation. The TCR originated in a human donor in good health (CMV status not recorded). Some clones in this sample may be carry-over from other donors' samples.

The CDR3 here is CASSSPPGPQHF. CDR3 DNA sequence: TGTGCCAGCAGCTCCCCTCCAGGGCCCCAGCATTTT. The chain employs TRBV7-2 and TRBJ1-5; D is uncertain. V gave up 4 bases and J gave up 9 bases, with 10 bases separating them. The CDR3 is 12 amino acids. The germline CDR1 and CDR2 sequences are SGHTA and FQGNSA.